The next 25 T cell receptor beta chains were all read from a single sample in a study of T-cell memory formation after mild COVID-19. TCRdb re-called the 5' RACE reads through MiXCR, storing one row per CDR3 protein. There are around 80,000 distinct CDR3 sequences in the sample; around 13% occur only once, and around two fifths lies in the top ten. Sample: PBMCs or a T cell subset sorted from them (not recorded which). These receptors came from a young man who had mild COVID-19 (a few samples of this study predate the infection). Cell type and time point are not known.

This clonotype was counted many times. The chain couples TRBV4-2 to TRBJ2-5, with D unclear. The CDR3 is 12 amino acids. Germline values: CDR1 LGHNA, CDR2 YNFKEQ. The V gene lost 1 base and the J gene lost 5 bases, with 5 bases spanning the gap. The CDR3 bases are TGTGCCAGCAGCCAAGGAGGCGAGACCCAGTACTTC. It translates to CASSQGGETQYF.

CDR3 loop: CASSLGQGRDTEAFF. CDR3 in DNA: TGTGCCAGCAGCCTTGGACAGGGTAGGGACACTGAAGCTTTCTTT. The V gene is TRBV7-6, the J gene TRBJ1-1; 8 nucleotides align to TRBD1. Germline CDR1 and CDR2: SGHVS and FNYEAQ. Losses at the gene ends were 5 bases for V and 3 bases for J; bases not matched to a gene: 8. The CDR3 has 15 amino acids.

The chain uses TRBV12-3 or TRBV12-4 and TRBJ1-1; D may be TRBD1 (6 bases). The CDR3 covers 16 residues. The germline V and J ends were trimmed by 6 bases and 1 base, with 18 bases remaining between them. CDR3: CASREGQPTGNTEAFF. In DNA form, the CDR3 reads TGTGCCAGCAGGGAAGGACAGCCGACAGGGAACACTGAAGCTTTCTTT.

V gene TRBV6-2 or TRBV6-3 combines with J gene TRBJ2-7; a possible D gene is TRBD2 (7 bases). Per germline, CDR1 MNHEY and CDR2 SVGEGT. CDR3 length: 14 residues. Trimming cost V 2 bases and J 3 bases, with 11 bases left between them. CDR3 residues: CASSYGGASYEQYV. The DNA for the CDR3 is TGTGCCAGCAGTTACGGGGGGGCCAGCTACGAGCAGTACGTC.

This clonotype has a handful of counts. The CDR3 nucleotides read TGTGCCAGCAGCCAAGAGGACAGCTACCAAGAGACCCAGTACTTC. Protein: CASSQEDSYQETQYF. This chain uses TRBV3-1 with TRBJ2-5, with TRBD1 as a possible D gene (6 bases). V lost 0 bases and J lost 0, with 8 bases in between. The CDR3 contains 15 residues. Per germline, CDR1 LGHDT and CDR2 YNNKEL (reference sequence).

This clonotype occurred a few times. The V and J genes are TRBV5-1 and TRBJ2-3; 7 nucleotides agree with TRBD1. CDR1 is SGHRS, CDR2 YFSETQ, per germline. Trimming removed 4 bases from V and 5 bases from J; junction bases left unmatched: 10. This CDR3 has 15 amino acids. The CDR3 loop reads CASSRTGQERDTQYF. The CDR3 DNA is TGCGCCAGCAGCAGAACAGGACAGGAGAGAGATACGCAGTATTTT.

The V and J genes are TRBV28 and TRBJ2-7, with TRBD1 matching over 7 bases. The germline V gene encodes CDR1 MDHEN and CDR2 SYDVKM. There are 18 residues in the CDR3. Trimming removed 3 bases from V and 0 bases from J; junction bases left unmatched: 14. CDR3 DNA sequence: TGTGCCAGCAGTTTTGACGGACGGAACAGGGGATACTCCTACGAGCAGTACGTC. Amino acid sequence: CASSFDGRNRGYSYEQYV.

This clonotype was observed a few times. The CDR3 DNA sequence: TGTGCCACCAGCACGGACAGGGCGCGGGAGCAGTACGTC. The encoded protein is CATSTDRAREQYV. The V and J genes are TRBV15 and TRBJ2-7, with 8 bases lining up with TRBD1. There are 13 residues in the CDR3. Germline-derived CDR1 and CDR2 are LNHNV and YYDKDF (reference sequence). V gave up 4 bases and J gave up 7 bases; unmatched junction bases: 6.

Many counts were recorded for this clonotype. The genes are TRBV12-3 or TRBV12-4 and TRBJ2-1; 12 nucleotides agree with TRBD2. V lost 6 bases and J lost 3; bases outside the gene matches: 3. CDR3 size: 15 residues. The CDR3 sequence: CASSPTSGGYNEQFF. The CDR3 DNA reads TGTGCCAGCAGCCCGACTAGCGGGGGCTACAATGAGCAGTTCTTC.

The V call is TRBV11-2, the J call TRBJ2-2; D may be TRBD1 (5 bases). CDR1 and CDR2 from the germline V gene are SGHAT and FQNNGV. The ends were cut back, 5 bases at V and 1 base at J, with 11 bases in the middle. The CDR3 runs to 15 residues. The CDR3 region has the DNA TGTGCCAGCAGCCCAATTACAGGGAACACCGGGGAGCTGTTTTTT. It yields the protein CASSPITGNTGELFF.

The chain couples TRBV30 to TRBJ1-6, with D unresolved. Trimming stripped 4 bases from V and 7 bases from J, with 5 bases between. Germline V gene lookup returns CDR1 GTSNPN and CDR2 SVGIG (reference sequence). The CDR3 extends over 11 amino acids. DNA of the CDR3: TGTGCCTGGAATACGAATTCACCCCTCCACTTT. It is translated as CAWNTNSPLHF.

This clonotype was picked up a small number of times. The V gene is TRBV7-9, the J gene TRBJ2-3, with unresolved D. The germline V and J ends were trimmed by 5 bases and 5 bases, with 11 bases remaining between them. This CDR3 has 13 residues. The germline CDR1 and CDR2 sequences are SEHNR and FQNEAQ (reference sequence). CDR3 nucleotides: TGTGCCAGCAGCCCTCGGCGCGGAGATACGCAGTATTTT. This translates into CASSPRRGDTQYF.

The V gene is TRBV20-1, the J gene TRBJ2-1; 8 bases align to TRBD2. Trimming at V came to 4 bases and at J to 9 bases, leaving 11 bases not matched to a gene. The CDR3 consists of 14 residues. Germline CDR1 reads DFQATT; CDR2 reads SNEGSKA (reference sequence). The CDR3 sequence: CSAMTGGRGFEQFF. For the CDR3, the DNA is TGCAGTGCTATGACGGGGGGGCGCGGGTTTGAGCAGTTCTTC.

This clonotype was recorded at least ten times. The chain couples TRBV4-1 to TRBJ2-5; weak D call: TRBD2 (5 bases). The CDR3 runs to 14 residues. Germline loops: CDR1 MGHRA, CDR2 YSYEKL. With 4 bases removed from V and 3 bases from J, the gap between germline ends came to 12 bases. CDR3 nucleotide sequence: TGCGCCAGCAGCCCCCTCCCGGGGAAAGAGACCCAGTACTTC. Encoded protein: CASSPLPGKETQYF.

This clonotype has just a few counts. V usage is TRBV12-3 or TRBV12-4 and J usage is TRBJ2-3; perhaps D is TRBD1 or TRBD2 (5 bases each). The CDR3 runs to 17 residues. Trimming left V 4 bases short and J 2 bases short, with 19 bases between. CDR3 protein: CASSSTGPNRFTDTQYF. The CDR3 nucleotides read TGTGCCAGCAGTTCCACGGGACCGAACCGATTCACAGATACGCAGTATTTT.

This sequence joins TRBV6-5 and TRBJ1-1; D ambiguous. The ends were cut back, 2 bases at V and 4 bases at J, with 11 bases in the middle. The CDR3 is 14 amino acids. CDR1 is MNHEY, CDR2 SVGAGI, per germline. CDR3 sequence (DNA): TGTGCCAGCAGTTACGGCTCTGTTGGCACTGAAGCTTTCTTT. Its translation: CASSYGSVGTEAFF.

CDR3 residues: CAISEMTTNTGELFF. Written as DNA, the CDR3 is TGTGCCATCAGTGAGATGACAACGAACACCGGGGAGCTGTTTTTT. This chain joins TRBV10-3 and TRBJ2-2; unclear D gene. Trimming shortened V by 2 bases and J by 0 bases, and 7 bases separated the two germline ends. CDR1 and CDR2 from the germline V gene are ENHRY and SYGVKD. This CDR3 has 15 residues.

By share of the sample, this clonotype is medium-sized. The rearrangement links TRBV4-1 to TRBJ2-2, with unresolved D. Trimming removed 0 bases from V and 6 bases from J, with 11 bases in between. The CDR3 is made up of 15 amino acids. Germline CDR1 MGHRA, CDR2 YSYEKL. The CDR3 DNA follows: TGCGCCAGCAGCCAAGACAGTGGTGGGGCCGGGGAGCTGTTTTTT. Its translation: CASSQDSGGAGELFF.

This clonotype was recorded a few times. V and J are TRBV27 and TRBJ1-1; tentative D call: TRBD1 (6 bases). The CDR3 runs 13 residues. Germline CDR1 and CDR2: MNHEY and SMNVEV (reference sequence). The V gene lost 5 bases and the J gene lost 4 bases, with 11 bases spanning the gap. This chain's CDR3 is CASSARGVTEAFF. The DNA of the CDR3 is TGTGCCAGCAGTGCAAGGGGGGTCACTGAAGCTTTCTTT.

The genes are TRBV28 and TRBJ2-1; tentative D call: TRBD1 (6 bases). V lost 6 bases and J lost 2, with 11 bases in between. Germline V gene sequence: CDR1 MDHEN, CDR2 SYDVKM. The CDR3 has 14 residues. For the CDR3, the DNA is TGTGCCAGCAGGACCCAGGGGCCCTACAATGAGCAGTTCTTC. It translates to CASRTQGPYNEQFF. Supplemented by reference TRBV28 and TRBJ2-1, the full variable domain reads DVKVTQSSRYLVKRTGEKVFLECVQDMDHENMFWYRQDPGLGLRLIYFSYDVKMKEKGDIPEGYSVSREKKERFSLILESASTNQTSMYLCASRTQGPYNEQFFGPGTRLTVL.

The chain carries TRBV4-1 and TRBJ2-1, with TRBD1 matching over 7 bases. With 4 bases clipped from V and 5 bases from J, the junction kept 5 bases outside the gene matches. Germline V CDR1 and CDR2: MGHRA, YSYEKL. CDR3 length equals 14 residues. CDR3 amino acids: CASSRHQGDNEQFF. The CDR3 DNA reads as TGCGCCAGCAGCCGGCATCAGGGGGACAATGAGCAGTTCTTC.

This clonotype was counted only a few times. The CDR3 region has the DNA TGTGCCACCAGTGATTCCCCTAGGGGACACAATGAGCAGTTCTTC. Amino acids: CATSDSPRGHNEQFF. The chain carries TRBV24-1 and TRBJ2-1; D is perhaps TRBD1 or TRBD2 (5 bases each). This CDR3 comprises 15 residues. Trimming shortened V by 2 bases and J by 5 bases, and 12 bases separated the two germline ends. Germline-derived CDR1 and CDR2 are KGHDR and SFDVKD.

The chain joins TRBV4-1 to TRBJ2-1; 7 bases are shared with TRBD2. The CDR3 is 15 residues long. Germline V gene data show CDR1 as MGHRA and CDR2 as YSYEKL. V shed 4 bases, J shed 8 bases, and the junction held 11 bases outside the gene matches. The CDR3 sequence: CASSRSPGEGYEQFF. The CDR3, as DNA: TGCGCCAGCAGCCGTTCCCCCGGGGAGGGTTATGAGCAGTTCTTC.

In nucleotides, the CDR3 is TGTGCCAGCAGCCAAGATGCGGGGAGACGCGAGCAGTTCTTC. This codes for CASSQDAGRREQFF. The chain joins TRBV3-1 to TRBJ2-1; D perhaps matches TRBD2 (6 bases). Germline loops: CDR1 LGHDT, CDR2 YNNKEL (reference sequence). CDR3 length: 14 amino acids. V was pared by 0 bases and J by 10 bases, with 13 bases between.

This clonotype was counted ten times or more. This chain connects TRBV20-1 to TRBJ2-1; the D is unclear. Germline loops: CDR1 DFQATT, CDR2 SNEGSKA (reference sequence). The CDR3 contains 15 residues. V shed 4 bases and J shed 2 bases, with 15 bases lying between them. DNA of the CDR3: TGCAGTGCTATCTCACCGGACGGAGCCTACAATGAGCAGTTCTTC. Translating gives CSAISPDGAYNEQFF.